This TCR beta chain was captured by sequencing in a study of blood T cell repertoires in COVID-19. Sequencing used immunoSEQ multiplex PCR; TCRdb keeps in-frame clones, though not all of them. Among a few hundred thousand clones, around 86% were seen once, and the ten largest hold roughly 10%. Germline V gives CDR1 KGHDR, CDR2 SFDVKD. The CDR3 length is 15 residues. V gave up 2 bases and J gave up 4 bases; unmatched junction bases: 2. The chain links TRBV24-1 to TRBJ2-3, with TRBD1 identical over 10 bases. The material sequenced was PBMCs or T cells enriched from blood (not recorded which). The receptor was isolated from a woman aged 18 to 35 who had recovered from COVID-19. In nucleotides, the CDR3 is TGTGCCACCAGTGATTCTGGGACAGGGGCAGATACGCAGTATTTT. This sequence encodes CATSDSGTGADTQYF.